The 29 T cell receptor beta chains below all came from one sample that was sequenced in a study of control samples from healthy donors and cancer patients. The data were produced by immunoSEQ multiplex PCR, yet TCRdb's version contains in-frame clones alone and is incomplete. The table lists fewer than 110,000 clones, around 88% of them singletons, with about 7.8% in the top ten. The sequencing input was blood. The receptors derive from a man aged 25 to 45 in good health.

V is TRBV30 and J is TRBJ1-6; D is unresolved. The CDR3 contains 14 residues. V lost 0 bases to trimming and J lost 6 bases, with 9 bases between them. Germline assignment: CDR1 GTSNPN and CDR2 SVGIG (reference sequence). The CDR3 loop is CAWSVLRFNSPLHF. For the CDR3, the DNA is TGTGCCTGGAGTGTACTACGGTTTAATTCACCCCTCCACTTT. The full variable domain, completed using reference TRBV30 and TRBJ1-6, is SQTIHQWPATLVQPVGSPLSLECTVEGTSNPNLYWYRQAAGRGLQLLFYSVGIGQISSEVPQNLSASRPQDRQFILSSKKLLLSDSGFYLCAWSVLRFNSPLHFGNGTRLTVT.

This chain connects TRBV5-4 to TRBJ1-2, with 12 bases that match TRBD1. The CDR3 covers 18 residues. CDR1 SGHNT and CDR2 YYREEE come from the germline V gene (reference sequence). Unmatched junction bases numbered 15, after V lost 4 bases and J lost 5 bases. CDR3 sequence: CASSHGRDRGRLGYGYTF. The CDR3 DNA follows: TGTGCCAGCAGCCACGGGCGGGACAGGGGGCGATTAGGGTATGGCTACACCTTC.

This clone showed up just once. This sequence joins TRBV7-6 and TRBJ1-4; D is undetermined. The V end lost 4 bases, the J end lost 0 bases, and 12 bases lay between the germline ends. The germline V gene has CDR1 SGHVS and CDR2 FNYEAQ. The CDR3 is 16 amino acids. CDR3 residues: CASSSIPGATNEKLFF. The DNA for the CDR3 is TGTGCCAGCAGCTCGATCCCCGGTGCAACTAATGAAAAACTGTTTTTT.

The CDR3 DNA is TGTGCTAGTGGTTTGCCGGGGACTAGCGGGAGTTTGATCCGGATGTTCTTC. It yields the protein CASGLPGTSGSLIRMFF. The chain carries TRBV12-5 and TRBJ2-1; 14 bases align to TRBD2. This CDR3 has 17 residues. Trimming cost V 2 bases and J 15 bases; bases outside gene matches: 15. The germline gives CDR1 LGHNT, CDR2 FRNRAP.

The V call is TRBV15, the J call TRBJ2-5, with 7 bases aligning to TRBD1. From germline, CDR1 is LNHNV and CDR2 YYDKDF (reference sequence). With 3 bases clipped from V and 5 bases from J, the junction kept 6 bases outside the gene matches. This CDR3 is built from 14 residues. The CDR3 protein is CATSSDRDLETQYF. CDR3 sequence (DNA): TGTGCCACCAGCAGTGACAGGGATTTGGAGACCCAGTACTTC.

This clone was recorded once. The chain couples TRBV7-9 to TRBJ2-1; D gene uncertain. The germline CDR1 and CDR2 sequences are SEHNR and FQNEAQ (reference sequence). Trimming pared 5 bases from V and 7 bases from J, leaving 9 bases between. The CDR3 sequence is 12 residues long. Written as DNA, the CDR3 is TGTGCCAGCAGCCGACCTAGAAATGAGCAGTTCTTC. It translates to CASSRPRNEQFF.

The chain recombines TRBV9 with TRBJ1-1; D gene ambiguous. This CDR3 has 14 amino acids. Trimming pared 7 bases from V and 7 bases from J, leaving 20 bases between. In germline, CDR1 is SGDLS, CDR2 YYNGEE. In DNA form, the CDR3 reads TGTGCCAGCTCGCCGCACGGGGTGGAAGTTGAAGCTTTCTTT. Protein product: CASSPHGVEVEAFF.

Worth noting for this clone: This sample also contains other DNA sequences that code for the same CDR3. This sequence joins TRBV7-2 and TRBJ2-5; TRBD2 agrees at 8 bases. Unmatched junction bases numbered 3, after V lost 3 bases and J lost 3 bases. The CDR3 covers 14 residues. The germline V gene has CDR1 SGHTA and CDR2 FQGNSA. The CDR3 sequence is CASSFGSGEETQYF. DNA for the CDR3: TGTGCCAGCAGCTTCGGTAGCGGGGAAGAGACCCAGTACTTC.

In DNA, the CDR3 is TGTGCCAGCAGAAGTAACGACAGGCGCTTAGGCTACACCTTC. Translation: CASRSNDRRLGYTF. The chain recombines TRBV6-5 with TRBJ1-2; a possible D gene is TRBD1 (6 bases). The CDR3 length is 14 residues. V was trimmed by 6 bases and J by 8 bases, leaving 19 bases between them. Germline-derived CDR1 and CDR2 are MNHEY and SVGAGI.

The J gene is TRBJ2-7, the V gene TRBV6-1, with TRBD2 matching over 8 bases. The CDR3 is 14 amino acids. V lost 2 bases and J lost 4; bases outside the gene matches: 4. Germline V gene lookup returns CDR1 MNHNS and CDR2 SASEGT. The CDR3 region is CASSEFTSGYEQYF. Written as DNA, the CDR3 is TGTGCCAGCAGTGAATTTACTAGCGGTTACGAGCAGTACTTC.

V usage is TRBV28 and J usage is TRBJ2-1; 8 nucleotides agree with TRBD1. The V and J ends lost 7 bases and 1 base, in that order; junction bases with no gene match: 3. Germline CDR1 MDHEN, CDR2 SYDVKM. CDR3 length equals 14 residues. In DNA form, the CDR3 reads TGTGCCAGCACGAGGACAGGGTCCTACAATGAGCAGTTCTTC. Amino acid sequence: CASTRTGSYNEQFF.

The chain combines TRBV19 with TRBJ2-7; weak D call: TRBD2 (6 bases). CDR3 length: 14 residues. Between the trimmed V and J ends, which lost 7 bases and 0 bases, there was a span of 13 bases. CDR1 and CDR2 (germline): LNHDA, SQIVND (reference sequence). The CDR3 spells CASTGRTASYEQYV. The CDR3 nucleotides read TGTGCCAGTACAGGGAGGACCGCCTCCTACGAGCAGTACGTC.

The V gene is TRBV24-1, the J gene TRBJ2-2, with a weak D call TRBD2 (6 bases). Germline V gene lookup returns CDR1 KGHDR and CDR2 SFDVKD. The CDR3 consists of 16 residues. The ends were cut back, 3 bases at V and 3 bases at J, with 13 bases in the middle. The CDR3, as DNA: TGTGCCACCAGTGATCCGCTAGCGCCAGACACCGGGGAGCTGTTTTTT. This codes for CATSDPLAPDTGELFF.

The V gene is TRBV5-1, the J gene TRBJ1-1, with D possibly TRBD1 on 6 matching bases. Trimming pared 1 base from V and 3 bases from J, leaving 13 bases between. The CDR3 is made up of 15 amino acids. From germline, CDR1 is SGHRS and CDR2 YFSETQ. The CDR3 reads CASSLIRPGDTEAFF. DNA of the CDR3: TGCGCCAGCAGCTTGATTAGACCAGGGGACACTGAAGCTTTCTTT.

The chain joins TRBV7-8 to TRBJ2-3, with D possibly TRBD1 on 5 matching bases. The CDR3 length is 16 residues. The germline V gene encodes CDR1 SGHVS and CDR2 FQNEAQ. With 7 bases removed from V and 0 bases from J, the gap between germline ends came to 17 bases. The CDR3, as DNA: TGTGCCAGCACCCCTCTTGGTGGGGCTAGCACAGATACGCAGTATTTT. Translated: CASTPLGGASTDTQYF. The whole variable domain, remainder taken from reference TRBV7-8 and TRBJ2-3, is GAGVSQSPRYKVAKRGQDVALRCDPISGHVSLFWYQQALGQGPEFLTYFQNEAQLDKSGLPSDRFFAERPEGSVSTLKIQRTQQEDSAVYLCASTPLGGASTDTQYFGPGTRLTVL.

The chain joins TRBV29-1 to TRBJ1-1, with D perhaps matching TRBD1 (5 bases). This CDR3 spans 13 amino acids. Germline CDR1 is SQVTM and CDR2 is ANQGSEA. V was shortened by 5 bases and J by 0 bases, with 10 bases between the two germline ends. The CDR3 here is CSVLTAMNTEAFF. The CDR3, as DNA: TGCAGCGTTTTGACAGCCATGAACACTGAAGCTTTCTTT.

The chain couples TRBV7-8 to TRBJ2-1, with 9 bases lining up with TRBD2. The CDR3 consists of 17 residues. The ends lost 5 bases at V and 0 bases at J; junction bases unmatched: 8. From germline, CDR1 is SGHVS and CDR2 FQNEAQ. CDR3 sequence reads: CASSPRLAVSSYNEQFF. The CDR3 DNA sequence: TGTGCCAGCAGCCCGAGACTAGCGGTGAGCTCCTACAATGAGCAGTTCTTC.

This clone appeared a single time. The gene calls are TRBV6-5 and TRBJ2-3; 7 nucleotides line up with TRBD2. The CDR3 is 13 amino acids. J lost 0 bases, V lost 10 bases, and 4 bases had no gene match. CDR1 MNHEY and CDR2 SVGAGI come from the germline V gene. CDR3 protein: CATGSGSTDTQYF. The CDR3 coding sequence is TGTGCCACCGGTAGCGGGAGCACAGATACGCAGTATTTT.

The V gene is TRBV11-2, the J gene TRBJ2-1; tentatively, D is TRBD2 (6 bases). CDR1 and CDR2 from the germline V gene are SGHAT and FQNNGV. Trimming stripped 3 bases from V and 2 bases from J, with 11 bases between. The CDR3 sequence is 15 residues long. The CDR3 DNA is TGTGCCAGCAGCTTCTGGCCGGGGGCCTACAATGAGCAGTTCTTC. Amino acids: CASSFWPGAYNEQFF.

The chain has TRBV18 and TRBJ1-4, with a possible D match to TRBD1 (5 bases). CDR3 length: 14 amino acids. V lost 3 bases and J lost 0, with 5 bases in between. The V gene's germline CDR1 is KGHSH and CDR2 LQKENI. CDR3 in amino acids: CASSPDTTNEKLFF. CDR3 in DNA: TGTGCCAGCTCACCGGACACAACTAATGAAAAACTGTTTTTT.

This clone was found once. This chain joins TRBV5-6 and TRBJ2-1; D is tentatively TRBD1 or TRBD2 (5 bases each). With 0 bases removed from V and 5 bases from J, the gap between germline ends came to 12 bases. Germline lookup yields CDR1 SGHDT and CDR2 YYEEEE. The CDR3 totals 15 residues. CDR3 loop: CASSLGGAVHNEQFF. CDR3 coding DNA: TGTGCCAGCAGCTTGGGAGGGGCAGTTCACAATGAGCAGTTCTTC.

In the case of this clone: This sample also contains other DNA sequences that code for the same CDR3. The CDR3 spells CAGRGPGGYTF. In DNA, the CDR3 is TGTGCTGGGAGGGGGCCGGGGGGCTACACCTTC. The chain has TRBV30 and TRBJ1-2, with 7 nucleotides matching TRBD1. Germline V gene lookup returns CDR1 GTSNPN and CDR2 SVGIG (reference sequence). The CDR3 sequence is 11 residues long.

This sequence joins TRBV11-2 and TRBJ1-2; tentatively, D is TRBD1 (6 bases). Deletions cut 1 base from V and 4 bases from J, with 13 bases between. The CDR3 consists of 15 residues. The germline V gene has CDR1 SGHAT and CDR2 FQNNGV. The CDR3 coding sequence is TGTGCCAGCAGCTTAGTTCGGGGGCTGGGCTATGGCTACACCTTC. Amino acids: CASSLVRGLGYGYTF.

The rearrangement joins TRBV30 to TRBJ2-2, with D uncertain. Between the trimmed V and J ends, which lost 1 base and 7 bases, there was a span of 10 bases. Germline values: CDR1 GTSNPN, CDR2 SVGIG (reference sequence). The CDR3 covers 13 residues. CDR3 DNA: TGTGCCTGGAGTGGGGATAGGGTCGGGGAGCTGTTTTTT. Protein: CAWSGDRVGELFF.

The chain uses TRBV2 and TRBJ1-5, with 7 positions matching TRBD1. The CDR3 totals 14 residues. J was trimmed by 6 bases and V by 6 bases; bases with no gene match: 8. Germline CDR1 SNHLY, CDR2 FYNNEI. The CDR3 bases are TGTGCCAGCAGCGCACAGGGGCTCGGTCAGCCCCAGCATTTT. Protein sequence: CASSAQGLGQPQHF. Full variable domain (missing parts from reference TRBV2 and TRBJ1-5): EPEVTQTPSHQVTQMGQEVILRCVPISNHLYFYWYRQILGQKVEFLVSFYNNEISEKSEIFDDQFSVERPDGSNFTLKIRSTKLEDSAMYFCASSAQGLGQPQHFGDGTRLSIL.

The CDR3 loop is CASSEGDPYGYTF. The CDR3 DNA follows: TGTGCCAGCAGTGAAGGCGACCCCTATGGCTACACCTTC. The chain combines TRBV6-4 with TRBJ1-2; unclear D gene. There are 13 residues in the CDR3. The V end lost 3 bases, the J end lost 4 bases, and 9 bases lay between the germline ends. CDR1 and CDR2 from the germline V gene are MRHNA and SNTAGT.

The rearrangement uses TRBV12-3 or TRBV12-4 and TRBJ1-1; TRBD1 might be the D (5 bases). The V end lost 7 bases, the J end lost 1 base, and 10 bases lay between the germline ends. CDR3 length: 13 residues. The CDR3 nucleotides are TGTGCCAGCATTAAGGACAAGAACACTGAAGCTTTCTTT. This codes for CASIKDKNTEAFF.

This chain uses TRBV3-1 (or the pseudogene TRBV3-2) with TRBJ2-1; TRBD1 or TRBD2 may be the D gene (5 bases each). Trimming stripped 3 bases from V and 7 bases from J, with 13 bases between. There are 14 residues in the CDR3. Germline CDR1 reads LGHDT; CDR2 reads YNNKEL (reference sequence). Written as DNA, the CDR3 is TGTGCCAGCAGCCACGCGGAGAGGGGTAATGAGCAGTTCTTC. It yields the protein CASSHAERGNEQFF.

The chain has TRBV7-9 and TRBJ2-7; 10 nucleotides align to TRBD1. Germline loops: CDR1 SEHNR, CDR2 FQNEAQ (reference sequence). The CDR3 consists of 15 residues. V lost 6 bases and J lost 6; bases outside the gene matches: 11. The CDR3 sequence: CASSPYRDRGGEQYF. CDR3 bases: TGTGCCAGCAGTCCTTACCGGGACAGGGGAGGCGAGCAGTACTTC.